This entry lists 22 T cell receptor beta chains sequenced from one sample in a study of T cell repertoires in cytomegalovirus infection. TCRdb re-derived calls from the reads in MiXCR, one entry per CDR3 protein. The sample contains around 330,000 distinct CDR3 sequences, about a sixth of which appear only once. Sequenced: PBMCs. The receptors come from a human donor in good health (CMV status not recorded). Some clones in this sample may be carry-over from other donors' samples.

This clonotype was counted ten times or more. The chain recombines TRBV10-3 with TRBJ2-7, with D unclear. Germline CDR1 ENHRY, CDR2 SYGVKD. V was trimmed by 10 bases and J by 2 bases, leaving 21 bases between them. This CDR3 has 15 residues. The CDR3 loop reads CASSGRASPPYEQYF. Here the CDR3 DNA reads TGTGCCAGCTCAGGCCGGGCCTCACCGCCCTACGAGCAGTACTTC.

The gene calls are TRBV2 and TRBJ1-1; D remains ambiguous. The CDR3 loop spans 12 amino acids. Trimming removed 8 bases from V and 0 bases from J, with 7 bases in between. Germline V lookup: CDR1 SNHLY, CDR2 FYNNEI. DNA of the CDR3: TGTGCCAGCGTGGAGATGAACACTGAAGCTTTCTTT. It is translated as CASVEMNTEAFF.

V and J are TRBV7-2 and TRBJ1-2; D is ambiguous. This CDR3 is built from 14 residues. V lost 7 bases, J lost 2 bases, and 14 bases lay in between. CDR1 is SGHTA and CDR2 is FQGNSA in the germline V gene. The CDR3 nucleotides are TGTGCCAGCACCACCGGGAGAGGGAACTATGGCTACACCTTC. Its protein product is CASTTGRGNYGYTF.

This clonotype was recorded at least ten times. The chain combines TRBV7-2 with TRBJ1-6; maybe TRBD1 (5 bases). V was trimmed by 1 base and J by 10 bases, leaving 14 bases between them. The germline gives CDR1 SGHTA, CDR2 FQGNSA. CDR3 length: 15 residues. For the CDR3, the DNA is TGTGCCAGCAGCTTAGAGCTAGGGACGGTATCACCCCTCCACTTT. Amino acids: CASSLELGTVSPLHF.

The chain links TRBV9 to TRBJ2-3, with 9 bases lining up with TRBD1. The CDR3 contains 16 residues. CDR1 and CDR2 (germline): SGDLS, YYNGEE. The V and J ends lost 0 bases and 1 base, in that order; junction bases with no gene match: 3. CDR3 nucleotide sequence: TGTGCCAGCAGCGTAGGGGGACAGGGTGGCACAGATACGCAGTATTTT. This gives the protein CASSVGGQGGTDTQYF.

The chain links TRBV7-9 to TRBJ2-1; the D is unclear. Trimming took off 1 base at V and 5 bases at J, with 6 bases between the two ends. The CDR3 sequence is 13 residues long. From germline, CDR1 is SEHNR and CDR2 FQNEAQ (reference sequence). CDR3 sequence reads: CASSLDPNNEQFF. The CDR3 DNA follows: TGTGCCAGCAGCTTAGACCCGAACAATGAGCAGTTCTTC.

The chain joins TRBV6-8 to TRBJ2-5, with D possibly TRBD1 on 6 matching bases. This CDR3 contains 16 residues. V was trimmed by 2 bases and J by 5 bases, leaving 18 bases between them. Germline CDR1 MNHGY, CDR2 SAAAGT. The CDR3 is CASSYGVGADGETQYF. CDR3 coding DNA: TGTGCCAGCAGTTACGGGGTGGGGGCAGACGGTGAGACCCAGTACTTC.

Only a few counts were recorded for this clonotype. The chain has TRBV19 and TRBJ1-1; D is uncertain. Trimming removed 10 bases from V and 3 bases from J, with 9 bases in between. From germline, CDR1 is LNHDA and CDR2 SQIVND (reference sequence). CDR3 length: 11 amino acids. The CDR3, as DNA: TGTGCCACCCAAGCCTACACTGAAGCTTTCTTT. It yields the protein CATQAYTEAFF.

This clonotype was seen at least ten times. J is TRBJ1-6 and V is TRBV6-1, with 7 bases identical to TRBD1. The CDR3 has 13 amino acids. CDR1 and CDR2 from the germline V gene are MNHNS and SASEGT. The CDR3 loop is CAVRTGINSPLHF. CDR3 nucleotides: TGTGCGGTACGGACAGGAATTAATTCACCCCTCCACTTT.

This clonotype appeared many times. This sequence joins TRBV7-8 and TRBJ2-2; either TRBD1 or TRBD2 may fit D (5 bases each). This CDR3 comprises 17 residues. CDR1 is SGHVS, CDR2 FQNEAQ, per germline. V was shortened by 1 base and J by 7 bases, with 19 bases between the two germline ends. CDR3 in DNA: TGTGCCAGCAGCTTAGTTTATTCCAGGGACGGTGGCGGGGAGCTGTTTTTT. Its protein is CASSLVYSRDGGGELFF.

This clonotype was found a few times. V gene TRBV5-4 combines with J gene TRBJ1-2, with 8 positions matching TRBD1. CDR3 size: 15 residues. The trim removed 5 bases at V and 8 bases at J, leaving 14 bases unmatched. The germline CDR1 and CDR2 sequences are SGHNT and YYREEE (reference sequence). The DNA of the CDR3 is TGTGCCAGCAGTCCGGCGGGCCTACCAGGGGGCGGCTACACCTTC. Translation gives CASSPAGLPGGGYTF.

This clonotype was recorded a few times. This chain connects TRBV6-5 to TRBJ2-7; D ambiguous. V lost 0 bases and J lost 2, with 5 bases in between. Germline assignment: CDR1 MNHEY and CDR2 SVGAGI. The CDR3 consists of 13 residues. The CDR3 bases are TGTGCCAGCAGTTACTCGACGACCTACGAGCAGTACTTC. It specifies CASSYSTTYEQYF.

The chain couples TRBV5-1 to TRBJ1-1; D remains ambiguous. This CDR3 contains 13 residues. Trimming stripped 2 bases from V and 4 bases from J, with 9 bases between. Germline V gene data show CDR1 as SGHRS and CDR2 as YFSETQ. CDR3 region: CASSFNLATEAFF. The CDR3 bases are TGCGCCAGCAGCTTTAACCTCGCCACTGAAGCTTTCTTT.

The V call is TRBV6-1, the J call TRBJ2-1, with D possibly matching TRBD2 (6 bases). Per germline, CDR1 MNHNS and CDR2 SASEGT. This CDR3 is 16 amino acids long. With 4 bases removed from V and 6 bases from J, the gap between germline ends came to 19 bases. The CDR3 reads CASSGGGTSPFNEQFF. The CDR3 DNA follows: TGTGCCAGCAGTGGAGGTGGAACTAGCCCGTTCAATGAGCAGTTCTTC.

This clonotype showed up many times. The gene calls are TRBV7-2 and TRBJ1-5; no definite D call. Trimming took off 3 bases at V and 6 bases at J, with 9 bases between the two ends. The germline CDR1 and CDR2 sequences are SGHTA and FQGNSA. The CDR3 is 13 residues long. The CDR3 DNA sequence: TGTGCCAGCAGCTTGAGGGTTAGTCAGCCCCAGCATTTT. This sequence encodes CASSLRVSQPQHF.

This clonotype was seen at least ten times. The chain has TRBV7-2 and TRBJ2-5; possible D gene TRBD2, 7 bases. Trimming took off 6 bases at V and 3 bases at J, with 14 bases between the two ends. The CDR3 consists of 14 residues. From germline, CDR1 is SGHTA and CDR2 FQGNSA. The CDR3 nucleotides are TGTGCCAGCAGTACGGGGGGCGTTAAAGAGACCCAGTACTTC. This translates into CASSTGGVKETQYF.

This chain links TRBV19 with TRBJ2-5; D possibly corresponds to TRBD1 (6 bases). This CDR3 contains 13 residues. V lost 6 bases and J 3 bases, leaving 11 bases between the germline ends. The germline gives CDR1 LNHDA, CDR2 SQIVND (reference sequence). In DNA, the CDR3 is TGTGCCAGTAGGAATACAGGGAAAGAGACCCAGTACTTC. Translating it yields CASRNTGKETQYF.

This clonotype was observed a few times. This rearrangement joins TRBV20-1 to TRBJ1-2, with D perhaps TRBD1 (5 bases). Germline V gene sequence: CDR1 DFQATT, CDR2 SNEGSKA (reference sequence). Trimming stripped 1 base from V and 2 bases from J, with 11 bases between. The CDR3 runs 14 residues. Written as DNA, the CDR3 is TGCAGTGCTAGAGTGGGGACGAACAACTATGGCTACACCTTC. It specifies CSARVGTNNYGYTF.

This clonotype was observed a few times. The CDR3 spells CASSLTDWPSYEQYF. The CDR3 nucleotides are TGTGCCAGCAGCTTAACGGATTGGCCCTCCTACGAGCAGTACTTC. V gene TRBV7-6 combines with J gene TRBJ2-7, with D unresolved. Trimming shortened V by 2 bases and J by 0 bases, and 11 bases separated the two germline ends. This CDR3 is built from 15 residues. Per germline, CDR1 SGHVS and CDR2 FNYEAQ.

CDR3 nucleotides: TGTGCCAGCGGGTCCCCCCGGATGTATAGCAATCAGCCCCAGCATTTT. It yields the protein CASGSPRMYSNQPQHF. The rearrangement uses TRBV28 and TRBJ1-5, with D unclear. Per germline, CDR1 MDHEN and CDR2 SYDVKM. The ends were cut back, 8 bases at V and 0 bases at J, with 17 bases in the middle. This CDR3 has 16 amino acids.

This clonotype was seen many times. This chain links TRBV12-3 or TRBV12-4 with TRBJ1-1; D ambiguous. V was cut by 2 bases and J by 3 bases, with 7 bases left in between. The CDR3 contains 13 residues. This CDR3 reads CASSLQEDTEAFF. CDR3 nucleotides: TGTGCCAGCAGTTTACAGGAGGACACTGAAGCTTTCTTT.

This clonotype has a handful of counts. V gene TRBV20-1 combines with J gene TRBJ1-4; maybe TRBD1 (5 bases). CDR3 length: 16 residues. CDR1 DFQATT and CDR2 SNEGSKA come from the germline V gene (reference sequence). The ends were cut back, 3 bases at V and 0 bases at J, with 14 bases in the middle. The CDR3 DNA is TGCAGTGCTAGCGGGCAGGGAGCCTCAACTAATGAAAAACTGTTTTTT. It yields the protein CSASGQGASTNEKLFF.